Sequencing of this T cell receptor beta chain was carried out in a study of regulatory T cells in long-lasting Graves disease. The time point: persistent/refractory GD, antithyroid drugs over 5 years with positive TRAb. There was RNA extracted from PBMCs, and the TCR library was made from it. Blood from the periphery, around 9 milliliters in all, was drawn into EDTA tubes. A few counts support this clonotype. Germline V gene lookup returns CDR1 MNHNS and CDR2 SASEGT. With 6 bases removed from V and 3 bases from J, the gap between germline ends came to 12 bases. The CDR3 sequence is 14 residues long. Sequencing libraries for TCR beta were prepared with iRepertoire HTBI primers and Arm-PCR of CDR3 regions. One entry per CDR3 protein, called by TCRdb with MiXCR from the multiplex PCR reads. In the table there are 400,000 to 500,000 distinct CDR3 sequences, around 23% of which are singletons.

The material sequenced was peripheral blood mononuclear cells (PBMCs), taken when the disease was refractory, from a patient treated with antithyroid drugs. The V gene is TRBV6-1, the J gene TRBJ1-5; D gene ambiguous. The sequence came from a female donor with Graves disease. The CDR3 region is CASRKLRSNQPQHF. The CDR3 nucleotides read TGTGCCAGCAGGAAGCTAAGGTCCAATCAGCCCCAGCATTTT.